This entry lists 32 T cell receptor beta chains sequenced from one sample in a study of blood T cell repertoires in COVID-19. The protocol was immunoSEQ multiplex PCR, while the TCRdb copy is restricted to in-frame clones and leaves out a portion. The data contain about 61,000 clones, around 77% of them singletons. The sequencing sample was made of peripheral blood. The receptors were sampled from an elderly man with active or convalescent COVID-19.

Written as DNA, the CDR3 is TGTGCCAGCAGCCAAGTTACAGGGATGGGATCTGGGGCCAACGTCCTGACTTTC. Its translation is CASSQVTGMGSGANVLTF. The rearrangement uses TRBV3-1 (or the pseudogene TRBV3-2) and TRBJ2-6; D might be TRBD1 (6 bases). Germline V lookup: CDR1 LGHDT, CDR2 YNNKEL (reference sequence). The CDR3 consists of 18 residues. Trimming took off 1 base at V and 1 base at J, with 14 bases between the two ends.

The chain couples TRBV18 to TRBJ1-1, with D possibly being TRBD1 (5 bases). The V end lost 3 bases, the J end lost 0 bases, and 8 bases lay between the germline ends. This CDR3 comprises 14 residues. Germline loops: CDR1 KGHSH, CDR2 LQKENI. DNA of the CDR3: TGTGCCAGCTCACCGACAGCCCTGAACACTGAAGCTTTCTTT. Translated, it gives CASSPTALNTEAFF.

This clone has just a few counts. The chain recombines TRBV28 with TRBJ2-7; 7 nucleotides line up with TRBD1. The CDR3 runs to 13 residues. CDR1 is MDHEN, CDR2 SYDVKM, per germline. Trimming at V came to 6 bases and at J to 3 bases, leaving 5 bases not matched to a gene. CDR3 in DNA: TGTGCCAGCAGCCCGGGACAGAGCTACGAGCAGTACTTC. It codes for CASSPGQSYEQYF.

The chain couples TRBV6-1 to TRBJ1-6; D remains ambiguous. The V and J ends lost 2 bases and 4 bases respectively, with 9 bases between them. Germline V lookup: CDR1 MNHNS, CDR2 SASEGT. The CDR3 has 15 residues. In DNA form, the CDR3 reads TGTGCCAGCAGTGAAATCGTCAGGTATAATTCACCCCTCCACTTT. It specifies CASSEIVRYNSPLHF.

CDR3 DNA sequence: TGTGCCAGCAGCCGAGACGGGATGAACACTGAAGCTTTCTTT. It translates to CASSRDGMNTEAFF. The genes are TRBV11-3 and TRBJ1-1; no clear D gene. The CDR3 covers 14 residues. The V end lost 5 bases, the J end lost 0 bases, and 10 bases lay between the germline ends. CDR1 and CDR2 (germline): SGHNT, YENEEA.

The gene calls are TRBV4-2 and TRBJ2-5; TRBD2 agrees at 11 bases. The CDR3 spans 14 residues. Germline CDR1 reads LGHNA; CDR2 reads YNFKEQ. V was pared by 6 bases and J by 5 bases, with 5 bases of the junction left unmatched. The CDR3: CASRTSGIHETQYF. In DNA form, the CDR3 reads TGTGCCAGCAGGACTAGCGGGATTCACGAGACCCAGTACTTC.

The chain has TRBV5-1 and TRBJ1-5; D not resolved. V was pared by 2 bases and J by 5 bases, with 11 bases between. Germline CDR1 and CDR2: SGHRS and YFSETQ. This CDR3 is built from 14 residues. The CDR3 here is CASSFGGFHQPQHF. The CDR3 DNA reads TGCGCCAGCAGCTTCGGCGGCTTTCATCAGCCCCAGCATTTT.

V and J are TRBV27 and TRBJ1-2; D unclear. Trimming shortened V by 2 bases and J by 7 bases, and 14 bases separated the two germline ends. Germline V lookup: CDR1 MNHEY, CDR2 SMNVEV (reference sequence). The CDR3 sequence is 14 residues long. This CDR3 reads CASSLIGLSGGYTF. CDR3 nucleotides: TGTGCCAGCAGTTTAATAGGCCTCTCGGGTGGCTACACCTTC.

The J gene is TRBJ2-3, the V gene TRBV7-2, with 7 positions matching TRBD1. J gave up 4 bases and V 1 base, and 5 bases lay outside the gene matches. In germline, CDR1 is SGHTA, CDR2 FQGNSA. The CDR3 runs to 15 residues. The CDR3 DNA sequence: TGTGCCAGCAGCTTAGGTATGGGGACAGCAGATACGCAGTATTTT. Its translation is CASSLGMGTADTQYF.

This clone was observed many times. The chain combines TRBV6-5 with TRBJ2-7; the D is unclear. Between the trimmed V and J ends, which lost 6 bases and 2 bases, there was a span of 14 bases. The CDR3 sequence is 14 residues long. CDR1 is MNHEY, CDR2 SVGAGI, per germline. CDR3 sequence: CASSIRHGTYEQYF. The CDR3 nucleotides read TGTGCCAGCAGCATCCGACACGGTACCTACGAGCAGTACTTC.

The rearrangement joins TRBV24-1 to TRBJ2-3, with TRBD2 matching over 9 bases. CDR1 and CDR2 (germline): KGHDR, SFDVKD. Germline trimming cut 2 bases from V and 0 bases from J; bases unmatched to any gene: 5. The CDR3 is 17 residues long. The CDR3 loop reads CATSDSGGGASTDTQYF. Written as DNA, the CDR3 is TGTGCCACCAGTGATTCGGGCGGGGGGGCCAGCACAGATACGCAGTATTTT.

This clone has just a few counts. The CDR3 coding sequence is TGTGCCACCGCCATGGACAGGAAAGAAGGCAGCAATCAGCCCCAGCATTTT. The encoded protein is CATAMDRKEGSNQPQHF. The chain joins TRBV19 to TRBJ1-5, with 7 bases aligning to TRBD1. J was trimmed by 1 base and V by 10 bases; bases with no gene match: 16. Germline V CDR1 and CDR2: LNHDA, SQIVND (reference sequence). This CDR3 is built from 17 residues.

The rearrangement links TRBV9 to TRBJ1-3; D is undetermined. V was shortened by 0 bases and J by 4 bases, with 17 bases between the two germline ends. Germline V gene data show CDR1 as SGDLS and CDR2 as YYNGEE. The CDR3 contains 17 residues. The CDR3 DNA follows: TGTGCCAGCAGCGTAGGTCTCCGGACGGAGGGAGGAAACACCATATATTTT. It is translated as CASSVGLRTEGGNTIYF.

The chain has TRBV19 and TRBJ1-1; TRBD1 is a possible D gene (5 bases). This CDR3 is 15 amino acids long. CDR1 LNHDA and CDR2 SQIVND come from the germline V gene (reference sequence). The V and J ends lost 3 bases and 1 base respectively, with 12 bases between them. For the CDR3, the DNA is TGTGCCAGTAGTATTACGAGGACAACGAACACTGAAGCTTTCTTT. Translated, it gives CASSITRTTNTEAFF.

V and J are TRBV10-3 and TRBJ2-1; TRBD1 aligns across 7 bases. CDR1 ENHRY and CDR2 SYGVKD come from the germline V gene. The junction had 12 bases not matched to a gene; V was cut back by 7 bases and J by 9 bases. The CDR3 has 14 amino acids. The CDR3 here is CAITTMVTGSEQFF. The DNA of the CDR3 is TGTGCCATCACCACAATGGTGACAGGGTCTGAGCAGTTCTTC.

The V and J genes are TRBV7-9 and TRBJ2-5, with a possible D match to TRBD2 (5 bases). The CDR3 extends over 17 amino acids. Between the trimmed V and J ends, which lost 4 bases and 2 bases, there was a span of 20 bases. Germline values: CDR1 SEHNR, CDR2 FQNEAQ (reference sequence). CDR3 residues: CASSSPSTGSVQETQYF. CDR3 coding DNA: TGTGCCAGCAGCTCACCTTCGACGGGGTCAGTGCAAGAGACCCAGTACTTC.

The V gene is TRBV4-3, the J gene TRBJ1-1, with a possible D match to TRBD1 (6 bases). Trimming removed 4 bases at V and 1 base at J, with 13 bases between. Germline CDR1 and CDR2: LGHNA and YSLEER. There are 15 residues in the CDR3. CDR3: CASSRNPTGNTEAFF. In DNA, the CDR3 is TGCGCCAGCAGCCGGAATCCGACAGGGAACACTGAAGCTTTCTTT.

The CDR3 DNA reads as TGTGCCAGCAGCCAGGACTTGAGCACCGGGGAGCTGTTTTTT. Its protein is CASSQDLSTGELFF. V is TRBV4-2 and J is TRBJ2-2; a possible D gene is TRBD2 (5 bases). CDR3 length: 14 amino acids. V was clipped by 3 bases and J by 4 bases, with 9 bases between them. The germline V gene has CDR1 LGHNA and CDR2 YNFKEQ.

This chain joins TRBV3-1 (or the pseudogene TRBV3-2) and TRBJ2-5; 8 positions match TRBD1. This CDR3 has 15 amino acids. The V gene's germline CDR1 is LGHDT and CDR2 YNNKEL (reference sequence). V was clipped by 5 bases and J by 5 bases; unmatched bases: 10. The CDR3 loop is CASSSGQGRRETQYF. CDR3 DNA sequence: TGTGCCAGCAGCTCCGGACAGGGTAGGCGGGAGACCCAGTACTTC.

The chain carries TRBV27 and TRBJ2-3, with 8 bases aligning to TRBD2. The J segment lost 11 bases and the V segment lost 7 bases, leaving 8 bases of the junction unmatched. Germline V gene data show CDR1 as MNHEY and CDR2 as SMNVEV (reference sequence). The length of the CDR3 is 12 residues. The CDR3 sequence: CASNPPGTRQYF. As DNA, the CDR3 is TGTGCCAGCAACCCCCCCGGGACTAGGCAGTATTTT.

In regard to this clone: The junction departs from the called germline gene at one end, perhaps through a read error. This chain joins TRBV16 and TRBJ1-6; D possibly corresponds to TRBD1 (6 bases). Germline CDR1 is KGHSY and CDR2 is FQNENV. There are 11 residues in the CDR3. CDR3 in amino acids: CASSQGGHEYF. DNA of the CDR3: TGTGCCAGCAGCCAAGGGGGACACGAGTACTTT.

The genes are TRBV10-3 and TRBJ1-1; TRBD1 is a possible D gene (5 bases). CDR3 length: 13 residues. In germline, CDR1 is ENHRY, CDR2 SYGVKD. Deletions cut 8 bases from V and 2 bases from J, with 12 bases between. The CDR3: CAIQTEPNTEAFF. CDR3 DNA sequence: TGTGCCATCCAGACAGAACCTAACACTGAAGCTTTCTTT.

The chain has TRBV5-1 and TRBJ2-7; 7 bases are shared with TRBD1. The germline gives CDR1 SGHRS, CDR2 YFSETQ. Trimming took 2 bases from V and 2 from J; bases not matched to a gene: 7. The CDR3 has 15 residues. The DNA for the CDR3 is TGCGCCAGCAGCTTAACTTCCGGGACAGCCTACGAGCAGTACTTC. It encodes CASSLTSGTAYEQYF.

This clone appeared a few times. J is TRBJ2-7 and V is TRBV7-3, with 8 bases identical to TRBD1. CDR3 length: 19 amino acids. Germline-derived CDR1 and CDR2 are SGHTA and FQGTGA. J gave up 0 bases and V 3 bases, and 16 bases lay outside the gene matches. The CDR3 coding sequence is TGTGCCAGCAGCTTTCTCCCAGGGGGCGTCGGGGCCAGCTCCTACGAGCAGTACTTC. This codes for CASSFLPGGVGASSYEQYF.

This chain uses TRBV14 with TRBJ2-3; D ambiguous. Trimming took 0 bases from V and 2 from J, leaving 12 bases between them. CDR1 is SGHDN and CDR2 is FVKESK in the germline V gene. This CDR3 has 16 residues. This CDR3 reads CASSQDLAINTDTQYF. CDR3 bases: TGTGCCAGCAGCCAAGACCTCGCGATAAACACAGATACGCAGTATTTT.

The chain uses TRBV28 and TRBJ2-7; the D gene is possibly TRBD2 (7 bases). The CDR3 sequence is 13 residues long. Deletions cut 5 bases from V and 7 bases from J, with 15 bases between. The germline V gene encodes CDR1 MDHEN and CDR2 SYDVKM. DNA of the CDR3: TGTGCCAGCAGTAGGGGGGGAGAGAGAGAGCAGTACTTC. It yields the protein CASSRGGEREQYF.

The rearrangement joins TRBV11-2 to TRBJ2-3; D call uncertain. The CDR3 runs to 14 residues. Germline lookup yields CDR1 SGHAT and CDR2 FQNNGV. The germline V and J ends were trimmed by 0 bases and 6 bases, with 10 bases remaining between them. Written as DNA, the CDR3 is TGTGCCAGCAGCTTAGAATGGGCCTCGGATACGCAGTATTTT. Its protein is CASSLEWASDTQYF.

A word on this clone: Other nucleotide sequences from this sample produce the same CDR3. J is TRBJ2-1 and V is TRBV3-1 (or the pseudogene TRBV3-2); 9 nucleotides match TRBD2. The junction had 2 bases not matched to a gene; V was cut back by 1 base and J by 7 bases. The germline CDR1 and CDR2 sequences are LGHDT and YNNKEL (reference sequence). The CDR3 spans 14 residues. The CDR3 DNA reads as TGTGCCAGCAGCCAAGTGGCGGGGGGGAATGAGCAGTTCTTC. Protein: CASSQVAGGNEQFF.

CDR3 DNA: TGTGCCAGCAGCCCTCTTTTAATACTAGCGGGCATTGAGCAGTTCTTC. Its translation is CASSPLLILAGIEQFF. The genes are TRBV6-2 or TRBV6-3 and TRBJ2-1; 9 bases fit TRBD2. Germline V CDR1 and CDR2: MNHEY, SVGEGT. J gave up 9 bases and V 6 bases, and 15 bases lay outside the gene matches. This CDR3 region has 16 residues.

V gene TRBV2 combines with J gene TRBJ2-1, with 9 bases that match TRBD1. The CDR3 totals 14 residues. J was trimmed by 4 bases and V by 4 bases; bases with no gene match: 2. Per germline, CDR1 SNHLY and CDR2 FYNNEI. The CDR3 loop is CASSGDRVYNEQFF. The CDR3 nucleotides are TGTGCCAGCAGTGGGGACAGGGTATACAATGAGCAGTTCTTC.

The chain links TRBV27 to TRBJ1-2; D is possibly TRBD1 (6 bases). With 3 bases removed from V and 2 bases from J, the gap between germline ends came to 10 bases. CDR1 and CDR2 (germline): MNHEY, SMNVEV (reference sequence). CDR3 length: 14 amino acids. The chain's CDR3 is CASSLGHRNYGYTF. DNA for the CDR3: TGTGCCAGCAGTTTGGGACACCGAAACTATGGCTACACCTTC.

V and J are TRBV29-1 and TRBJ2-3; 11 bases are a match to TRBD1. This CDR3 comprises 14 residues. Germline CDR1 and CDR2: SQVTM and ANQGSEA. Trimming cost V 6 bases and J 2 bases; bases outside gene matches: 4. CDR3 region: CSVGTGGVTDTQYF. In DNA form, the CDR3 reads TGCAGCGTCGGGACAGGGGGTGTCACAGATACGCAGTATTTT.